This T cell receptor beta chain was sequenced for a study of T cell changes during pregnancy in multiple sclerosis. From germline, CDR1 is SGHTA and CDR2 FQGNSA. This CDR3 is built from 18 residues. The V gene end was trimmed by 3 bases and the J gene end by 0 bases; junction bases not matched to a gene: 5. TCRdb's table, derived via immunoSEQ multiplex PCR, lists solely in-frame clones and lacks some. Of roughly 39,000 clones in the sample, roughly nine tenths were seen once. The V and J genes are TRBV7-2 and TRBJ2-6, with 10 bases identical to TRBD1. The source was CD4+ T cells from peripheral blood mononuclear cells, collected before pregnancy. This sequence originates from a female donor with multiple sclerosis, enrolled in a pregnancy study. CDR3 sequence reads: CASSFPGTGVSGANVLTF. DNA of the CDR3: TGTGCCAGCAGCTTTCCCGGGACAGGGGTCTCTGGGGCCAACGTCCTGACTTTC.